Sequencing of this T cell receptor (beta chain) was carried out in a study of regulatory T cells in long-lasting Graves disease. General study results and limits: TRBV28 was favored in persistent disease, as were TRBJ1-2 and TRBJ2-5.

Trimming took 0 bases from V and 5 from J, leaving 8 bases between them. Germline CDR1 is MNHNS and CDR2 is SASEGT. The CDR3 covers 14 residues. Ten or more counts support this clonotype. The antigen is undetermined. Construction of TCR beta libraries relied on iRepertoire HTBI primers and on Arm-PCR targeting CDR3 regions. TCRdb re-derived calls from the multiplex PCR reads in MiXCR, one entry per CDR3 protein. Of more than 300,000 distinct CDR3 sequences listed, approximately 12% are singletons. The time point denotes: newly diagnosed GD, antithyroid drugs for less than 3 months. Scientists built the TCR library using RNA that was extracted from PBMCs. In each case, Graves' disease was diagnosed per American Thyroid Association guidelines. This sample also belongs to another study, concerning T cells in Graves' hyperthyroidism and ophthalmopathy. Per that paper: HTBI primers were employed in a first-round RT-PCR of the TCR CDR3. By a 13 V-J model, ophthalmopathy was set apart from stable hyperthyroidism.

The chain couples TRBV6-1 to TRBJ2-1, with D unclear. The sample here was peripheral blood mononuclear cells (PBMCs), taken at new diagnosis, from a patient treated with antithyroid drugs. The TCR comes from a woman in her late teens or twenties with Graves disease. The CDR3 nucleotides read TGTGCCAGCAGTGAAGCGGACGGACACAATGAGCAGTTCTTC. Protein sequence: CASSEADGHNEQFF.